This TCR beta chain was retrieved from a study of tissue T cells after allogeneic stem cell transplantation. Clones were read by immunoSEQ multiplex PCR, and TCRdb kept only the in-frame ones, dropping some. The profile shows some 48,000 clones, around 66% of them singletons. Note on this clone: What it recognizes is unknown. Germline and genes here are mouse. With the read ending 1 residue before the CDR3 end, the germline J gene is used to fill in that end.

Deletions cut 2 bases from V and 0 bases from J, with 7 bases between. Germline V lookup: CDR1 LGHNA, CDR2 YSYQKL. There are 14 residues in the CDR3. Regarding the study as a whole: In patients and mice, blood and spleen missed much of tissue repertoire. Within patients, tissue anatomy strongly shaped TCR repertoire composition.

Specimen: sorted cells pooled from one or two spleens. This receptor was obtained from a pool of C57BL/6 mice in good health. This chain joins TRBV2 and TRBJ1-1; maybe TRBD1 (5 bases). CDR3 bases read: TGTGCCAGCAGCCAAACGGGGGCAAACACAGAAGTCTTC. Amino acid sequence: CASSQTGANTEVF. The complete CDR3 reads CASSQTGANTEVFF.